This TCR beta chain was retrieved from a study of CD8 T cells in Susac syndrome. Study results and limitations: TCR sequencing and HLA analysis covered a relatively small number of individuals.

The RNA, about 0.45 to 1 ug, was put through reverse transcription using random hexamers. TCRdb processed the immunoSEQ multiplex PCR reads anew with MiXCR; each CDR3 protein has one entry. The sample lists some 140,000 distinct CDR3 sequences, around 93% seen once, with around 0.2% in the top ten. In germline, CDR1 is SGHTA, CDR2 FQGTGA. The V and J ends lost 2 bases and 5 bases, in that order; junction bases with no gene match: 15. This CDR3 region has 19 residues. Notes on this clonotype: What it binds is unknown.

Sequencing of TCR beta drew on CD8+ and CD4+ T cells from blood. The sequence was collected from a human donor with Susac syndrome. The rearrangement joins TRBV7-3 to TRBJ2-1; TRBD2 aligns across 10 bases. Material: CD8+ T cells from PBMCs. The CDR3 reads CASSLDGVTSGIRNNEQFF. The CDR3 DNA sequence: TGTGCCAGCAGCTTAGACGGGGTCACTAGCGGGATTAGGAACAATGAGCAGTTCTTC.